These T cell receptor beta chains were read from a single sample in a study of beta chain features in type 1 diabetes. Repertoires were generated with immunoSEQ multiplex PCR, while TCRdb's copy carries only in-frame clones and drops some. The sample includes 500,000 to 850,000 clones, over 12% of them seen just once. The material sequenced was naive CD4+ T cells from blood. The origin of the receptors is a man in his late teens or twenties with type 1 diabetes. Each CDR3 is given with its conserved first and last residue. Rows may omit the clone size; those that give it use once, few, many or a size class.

CASSLAQVGGTDTQYF	NA	TRBV7-2	TRBJ2-3
CATSWTGGEQYF	few	TRBV15	TRBJ2-7
CASSFQGEETQYF	NA	TRBV6-5	TRBJ2-5
CASTATYNEQFF	few	TRBV27	TRBJ2-1
CASSLAGTGPTNTQYF	few	TRBV5-6	TRBJ2-3
CASSPGTSGGHSYEQYF	few	TRBV5-1	TRBJ2-7
CASSPSTGLAGGLGTDTQYF	NA	TRBV5-1	TRBJ2-3
CASSLVYQETQYF	NA	TRBV5-8	TRBJ2-5
CSVDGGATNEKLFF	NA	TRBV29-1	TRBJ1-4
CAWSVREDQPQHF	few	TRBV30	TRBJ1-5
CASSLGTGKTKAYEQYF	NA	TRBV7-9	TRBJ2-7
CASSPRGVISKETQYF	few	TRBV7-2	TRBJ2-5
CASSSKHGGTDTQYF	few	TRBV11-2	TRBJ2-3
CASKGLSVGELFF	NA	TRBV5-6	TRBJ2-2
CASSEEKGLQPQHF	NA	TRBV2	TRBJ1-5
CASREAPYEQYF	few	TRBV2	TRBJ2-7
CASSATTGPPYGYTF	NA	TRBV6-5	TRBJ1-2
CASSSPIDRKYF	NA	TRBV7-2	TRBJ2-7
CASSLPGYGYTF	few	TRBV28	TRBJ1-2
CASSQDWGQGLQETQYF	NA	TRBV4-3	TRBJ2-5
CASSPLRDTHQETQYF	NA	TRBV14	TRBJ2-5
CASSLNEQFF	few	TRBV2	TRBJ2-1
CASSQTGGDQPQHF	NA	TRBV4-1	TRBJ1-5
CASSLSRVGYTF	NA	TRBV7-9	TRBJ1-2